These 25 T cell receptor beta chains originate from one sample sequenced in a study of cytomegalovirus exposure and HLA in healthy donors. Clones were read by immunoSEQ multiplex PCR, and TCRdb kept only the in-frame ones, dropping some. The data hold tens of thousands of clones, with more than 70% observed a single time. Sequencing was done on a sample of PBMCs. The receptors stem from a woman aged 18-35 years in good health and CMV-seropositive.

This clone is a singleton in its sample. The chain is built from TRBV7-6 and TRBJ1-1; D uncertain. V was clipped by 0 bases and J by 4 bases, with 9 bases between them. The CDR3 spans 14 residues. Germline CDR1 SGHVS, CDR2 FNYEAQ. Written as DNA, the CDR3 is TGTGCCAGCAGCTTAGCAGGTGGCGGCACTGAAGCTTTCTTT. Residues: CASSLAGGGTEAFF.

The rearrangement joins TRBV6-1 to TRBJ1-6; 8 bases match TRBD1. The V gene end was trimmed by 3 bases and the J gene end by 7 bases; junction bases not matched to a gene: 2. The CDR3 loop spans 14 amino acids. CDR1 and CDR2 from the germline V gene are MNHNS and SASEGT. For the CDR3, the DNA is TGTGCCAGCAGTGACAGACAGGGGAATTCACCCCTCCACTTT. Its protein is CASSDRQGNSPLHF.

The chain joins TRBV6-1 to TRBJ2-7, with 10 nucleotides matching TRBD2. The V and J ends lost 2 bases and 4 bases, in that order; junction bases with no gene match: 8. The CDR3 covers 16 residues. The germline gives CDR1 MNHNS, CDR2 SASEGT. The DNA for the CDR3 is TGTGCCAGCAGTGAAAGTCTAGCGGGGGTAATTTACGAGCAGTACTTC. Protein product: CASSESLAGVIYEQYF.

This clone was recorded once. The gene calls are TRBV7-2 and TRBJ2-5, with 11 bases aligning to TRBD2. V lost 4 bases to trimming and J lost 4 bases; unmatched junction nucleotides: 11. The CDR3 covers 17 residues. Germline V lookup: CDR1 SGHTA, CDR2 FQGNSA. The DNA of the CDR3 is TGTGCCAGCAGCTCCCGGTTGGTAGCGGGGGGGCCAGAGACCCAGTACTTC. Translation gives CASSSRLVAGGPETQYF.

The chain carries TRBV7-3 and TRBJ2-3; 9 bases are shared with TRBD2. Germline values: CDR1 SGHTA, CDR2 FQGTGA. The CDR3 is made up of 16 amino acids. Germline trimming cut 4 bases from V and 1 base from J; bases unmatched to any gene: 6. CDR3 amino acids: CASSSLAGAGTDTQYF. Written as DNA, the CDR3 is TGTGCCAGCAGCTCCTTAGCGGGGGCTGGCACAGATACGCAGTATTTT.

This chain connects TRBV12-5 to TRBJ2-2; no firm D call. The CDR3 runs to 13 residues. Germline V CDR1 and CDR2: LGHNT, FRNRAP. Trimming left V 3 bases short and J 6 bases short, with 8 bases between. This chain's CDR3 is CASGFWASGELFF. DNA of the CDR3: TGTGCTAGTGGTTTTTGGGCCTCCGGGGAGCTGTTTTTT.

The chain has TRBV19 and TRBJ2-3, with 8 bases that match TRBD1. CDR1 LNHDA and CDR2 SQIVND come from the germline V gene (reference sequence). V shed 5 bases, J shed 0 bases, and the junction held 1 base outside the gene matches. This CDR3 spans 14 amino acids. CDR3 coding DNA: TGTGCCAGTAGTCGGGACAGGAGCACAGATACGCAGTATTTT. Residues: CASSRDRSTDTQYF. The whole variable domain, remainder taken from reference TRBV19 and TRBJ2-3, is DGGITQSPKYLFRKEGQNVTLSCEQNLNHDAMYWYRQDPGQGLRLIYYSQIVNDFQKGDIAEGYSVSREKKESFPLTVTSAQKNPTAFYLCASSRDRSTDTQYFGPGTRLTVL.

This rearrangement joins TRBV6-4 to TRBJ1-2, with unresolved D. This CDR3 comprises 13 residues. Germline V gene sequence: CDR1 MRHNA, CDR2 SNTAGT. The V gene lost 2 bases and the J gene lost 7 bases, with 11 bases spanning the gap. This CDR3 reads CASSDSNSGGYTF. DNA for the CDR3: TGTGCCAGCAGTGACAGTAACAGTGGTGGCTACACCTTC.

The J gene is TRBJ1-2, the V gene TRBV9, with 9 bases identical to TRBD1. The CDR3 has 15 amino acids. The germline V gene encodes CDR1 SGDLS and CDR2 YYNGEE. V shed 0 bases and J 8 bases; nucleotides not matched to a gene: 8. The CDR3 loop reads CASSVEWTGEGGYTF. CDR3 sequence (DNA): TGTGCCAGCAGCGTAGAATGGACAGGGGAAGGGGGCTACACCTTC.

The DNA of the CDR3 is TGTGCCAGCTCACCACCGGGGGGTGGAGGCTACACCTTC. Translation: CASSPPGGGGYTF. The gene calls are TRBV18 and TRBJ1-2; possible D gene TRBD1, 5 bases. The V gene lost 0 bases and the J gene lost 8 bases, with 10 bases spanning the gap. The CDR3 contains 13 residues. Germline CDR1 reads KGHSH; CDR2 reads LQKENI.

The chain is built from TRBV5-6 and TRBJ2-5, with D possibly TRBD2 on 6 matching bases. The CDR3 has 13 residues. V was cut by 6 bases and J by 3 bases, with 12 bases left in between. Germline V gene sequence: CDR1 SGHDT, CDR2 YYEEEE. CDR3 loop: CASIQTGEETQYF. Written as DNA, the CDR3 is TGTGCCAGCATCCAAACGGGGGAAGAGACCCAGTACTTC.

The rearrangement links TRBV29-1 to TRBJ2-3; 8 nucleotides line up with TRBD1. V dropped 5 bases and J dropped 2; count of bases not matched to a gene: 6. The germline V gene encodes CDR1 SQVTM and CDR2 ANQGSEA. The CDR3 extends over 14 amino acids. The CDR3 DNA reads as TGCAGCGTTCTGACAGGGGCCCACACAGATACGCAGTATTTT. Protein sequence: CSVLTGAHTDTQYF.

The rearrangement joins TRBV6-5 to TRBJ2-7; TRBD1 is a possible D gene (7 bases). V lost 5 bases and J lost 3, with 14 bases in between. CDR3 length: 14 amino acids. Germline CDR1 is MNHEY and CDR2 is SVGAGI. The CDR3 reads CASSAGQWDYEQYF. CDR3 bases: TGTGCCAGCAGTGCGGGACAGTGGGACTACGAGCAGTACTTC.

The J gene is TRBJ2-5, the V gene TRBV6-1, with TRBD2 matching over 9 bases. CDR1 is MNHNS and CDR2 is SASEGT in the germline V gene. The V segment lost 5 bases and the J segment 1 base; nucleotides outside the gene matches: 2. The CDR3 runs 14 residues. CDR3 nucleotide sequence: TGTGCCAGCAGTAGCGGGGGGAGCCAAGAGACCCAGTACTTC. It translates to CASSSGGSQETQYF.

J is TRBJ1-4 and V is TRBV2; D is perhaps TRBD1 (5 bases). The V gene lost 0 bases and the J gene lost 8 bases, with 10 bases spanning the gap. The CDR3 totals 14 residues. CDR1 is SNHLY and CDR2 is FYNNEI in the germline V gene. The CDR3 loop reads CASSEADRIEKLFF. The CDR3 bases are TGTGCCAGCAGTGAAGCCGACAGAATAGAAAAACTGTTTTTT.

This clone is large (0.1 to 1%) in the sample. V is TRBV4-1 and J is TRBJ2-5; 9 nucleotides line up with TRBD2. This CDR3 is built from 16 residues. V shed 1 base and J 2 bases; nucleotides not matched to a gene: 5. The V gene's germline CDR1 is MGHRA and CDR2 YSYEKL. This chain's CDR3 is CASSQGGTSQQETQYF. CDR3 nucleotide sequence: TGCGCCAGCAGCCAAGGGGGGACTAGCCAACAAGAGACCCAGTACTTC.

This sequence joins TRBV9 and TRBJ2-3, with 7 bases fitting TRBD2. V trimming: 4 bases; J trimming: 5 bases; junction bases outside the gene matches: 13. The CDR3 covers 16 residues. Germline CDR1 and CDR2: SGDLS and YYNGEE. DNA for the CDR3: TGTGCCAGCAGCCGCTCCGGGGAGCGGGGAGGAGATACGCAGTATTTT. This gives the protein CASSRSGERGGDTQYF.

This clone has just one count. This chain uses TRBV7-2 with TRBJ1-3; perhaps TRBD1 as D (6 bases). From germline, CDR1 is SGHTA and CDR2 FQGNSA. The CDR3 runs 15 residues. Trimming removed 3 bases from V and 2 bases from J, with 11 bases in between. CDR3 amino acids: CASSLGHTTGNTIYF. For the CDR3, the DNA is TGTGCCAGCAGCTTGGGACACACGACTGGAAACACCATATATTTT.

The chain uses TRBV5-4 and TRBJ2-5, with 14 bases lining up with TRBD2. Losses at the gene ends were 4 bases for V and 1 base for J; bases not matched to a gene: 6. Germline V CDR1 and CDR2: SGHNT, YYREEE (reference sequence). The CDR3 consists of 17 residues. CDR3 in DNA: TGTGCCAGCAGCCACGGACTAGCGGGGGGCATCCAAGAGACCCAGTACTTC. Translation: CASSHGLAGGIQETQYF.

The V gene is TRBV28, the J gene TRBJ1-2; 7 bases match TRBD1. The germline gives CDR1 MDHEN, CDR2 SYDVKM. The CDR3 is 16 residues long. The ends lost 6 bases at V and 0 bases at J; junction bases unmatched: 10. CDR3 sequence: CASRPQGDLANYGYTF. For the CDR3, the DNA is TGTGCCAGCAGACCCCAGGGGGATCTAGCTAACTATGGCTACACCTTC.

The count of this clone is one. The rearrangement uses TRBV6-1 and TRBJ1-3, with a tentative D call TRBD1 (5 bases). This CDR3 region has 15 residues. With 8 bases removed from V and 0 bases from J, the gap between germline ends came to 14 bases. Germline V gives CDR1 MNHNS, CDR2 SASEGT. In DNA, the CDR3 is TGTGCCAGCTCCCAGGACACGAGCTCTGGAAACACCATATATTTT. Protein product: CASSQDTSSGNTIYF.

This rearrangement joins TRBV7-2 to TRBJ2-7; the match to TRBD1 covers 8 bases. The germline gives CDR1 SGHTA, CDR2 FQGNSA. The J segment lost 0 bases and the V segment lost 2 bases, leaving 9 bases of the junction unmatched. This CDR3 comprises 17 residues. As DNA, the CDR3 is TGTGCCAGCAGCTTAAAAACAGGGGGTGAGGGCTCCTACGAGCAGTACTTC. Its protein is CASSLKTGGEGSYEQYF.

The gene calls are TRBV10-3 and TRBJ1-6; TRBD1 is a possible D gene (5 bases). Trimming cost V 2 bases and J 8 bases, with 10 bases left between them. Germline V CDR1 and CDR2: ENHRY, SYGVKD. This CDR3 region has 14 residues. Here the CDR3 DNA reads TGTGCCATCAGTGAGAGTCAGGGTGATTCACCCCTCCACTTT. As protein: CAISESQGDSPLHF.

This chain links TRBV7-9 with TRBJ2-6, with 7 bases identical to TRBD1. This CDR3 contains 19 residues. Germline CDR1 reads SEHNR; CDR2 reads FQNEAQ (reference sequence). With 3 bases clipped from V and 1 base from J, the junction kept 12 bases outside the gene matches. The CDR3 DNA sequence: TGTGCCAGCAGCTTTCCGGGACAGACTGTGCTTTCTGGGGCCAACGTCCTGACTTTC. It translates to CASSFPGQTVLSGANVLTF.

The rearrangement joins TRBV9 to TRBJ2-5, with a tentative D call TRBD1 (6 bases). From germline, CDR1 is SGDLS and CDR2 YYNGEE. There are 16 residues in the CDR3. V lost 0 bases to trimming and J lost 2 bases, with 14 bases between them. CDR3 DNA sequence: TGTGCCAGCAGCGTAGCTTCTGCCAGGGGTCAAGAGACCCAGTACTTC. Residues: CASSVASARGQETQYF.